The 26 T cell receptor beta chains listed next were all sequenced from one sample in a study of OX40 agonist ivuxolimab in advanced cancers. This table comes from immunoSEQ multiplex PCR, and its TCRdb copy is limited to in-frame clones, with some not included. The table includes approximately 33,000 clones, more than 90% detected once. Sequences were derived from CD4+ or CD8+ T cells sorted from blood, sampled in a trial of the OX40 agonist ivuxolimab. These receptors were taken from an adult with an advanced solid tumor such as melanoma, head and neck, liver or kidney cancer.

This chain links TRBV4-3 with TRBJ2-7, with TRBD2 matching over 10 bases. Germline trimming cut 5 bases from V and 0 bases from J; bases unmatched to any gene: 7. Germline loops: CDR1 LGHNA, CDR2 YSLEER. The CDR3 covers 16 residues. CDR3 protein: CASSTDWTSGSYEQYF. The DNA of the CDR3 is TGCGCCAGCAGCACAGACTGGACTAGCGGCTCCTACGAGCAGTACTTC.

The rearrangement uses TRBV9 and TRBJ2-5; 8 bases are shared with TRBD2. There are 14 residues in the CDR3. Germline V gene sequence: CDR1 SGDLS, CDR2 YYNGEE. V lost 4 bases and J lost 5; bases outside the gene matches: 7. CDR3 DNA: TGTGCCAGCAGCCCGGGACTAGTCCACGAGACCCAGTACTTC. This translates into CASSPGLVHETQYF.

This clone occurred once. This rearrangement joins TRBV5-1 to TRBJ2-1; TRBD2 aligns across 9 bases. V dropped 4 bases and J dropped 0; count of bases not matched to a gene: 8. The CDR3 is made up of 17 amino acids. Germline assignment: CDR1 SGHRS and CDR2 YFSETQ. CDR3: CASSPRGSGGSYNEQFF. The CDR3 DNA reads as TGCGCCAGCAGCCCCCGGGGTAGCGGGGGCTCCTACAATGAGCAGTTCTTC. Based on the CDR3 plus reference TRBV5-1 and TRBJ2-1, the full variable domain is KAGVTQTPRYLIKTRGQQVTLSCSPISGHRSVSWYQQTPGQGLQFLFEYFSETQRNKGNFPGRFSGRQFSNSRSEMNVSTLELGDSALYLCASSPRGSGGSYNEQFFGPGTRLTVL.

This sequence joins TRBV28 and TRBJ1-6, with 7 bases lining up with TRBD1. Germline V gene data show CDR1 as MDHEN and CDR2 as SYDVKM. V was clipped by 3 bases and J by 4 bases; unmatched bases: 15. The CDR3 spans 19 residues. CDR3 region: CASSLMTGTDHPYNSPLHF. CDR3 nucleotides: TGTGCCAGCAGTTTGATGACAGGGACGGACCACCCTTATAATTCACCCCTCCACTTT.

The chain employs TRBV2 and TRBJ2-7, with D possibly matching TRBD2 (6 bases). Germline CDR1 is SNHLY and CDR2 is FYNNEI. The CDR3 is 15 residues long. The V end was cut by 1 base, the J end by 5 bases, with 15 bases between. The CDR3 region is CASSEEGRTSDEQYF. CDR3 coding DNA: TGTGCCAGCAGTGAAGAGGGGAGGACATCGGACGAGCAGTACTTC.

The CDR3: CASSWTRGGTSYEQYF. Here the CDR3 DNA reads TGTGCCAGCAGTTGGACCCGAGGGGGGACCTCCTACGAGCAGTACTTC. V and J are TRBV6-5 and TRBJ2-7; the D gene could be TRBD1 or TRBD2 (6 bases each). The germline V gene has CDR1 MNHEY and CDR2 SVGAGI. The V end lost 4 bases, the J end lost 0 bases, and 16 bases lay between the germline ends. The CDR3 is 16 residues long.

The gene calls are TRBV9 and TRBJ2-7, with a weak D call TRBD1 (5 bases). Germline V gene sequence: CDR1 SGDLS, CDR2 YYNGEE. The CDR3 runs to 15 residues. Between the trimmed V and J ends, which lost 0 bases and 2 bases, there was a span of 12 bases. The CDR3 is CASSVGSRAPYEQYF. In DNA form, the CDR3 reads TGTGCCAGCAGCGTAGGGAGCAGGGCCCCCTACGAGCAGTACTTC. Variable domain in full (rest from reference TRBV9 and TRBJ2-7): DSGVTQTPKHLITATGQRVTLRCSPRSGDLSVYWYQQSLDQGLQFLIQYYNGEERAKGNILERFSAQQFPDLHSELNLSSLELGDSALYFCASSVGSRAPYEQYFGPGTRLTVT.

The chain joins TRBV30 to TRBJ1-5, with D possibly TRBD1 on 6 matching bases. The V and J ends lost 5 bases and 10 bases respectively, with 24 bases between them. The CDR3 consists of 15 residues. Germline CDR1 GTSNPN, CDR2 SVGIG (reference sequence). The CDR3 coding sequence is TGTGCCTGGGCCGCCGGAGCCGGTGTCGGGACACCCCAGCATTTT. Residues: CAWAAGAGVGTPQHF.

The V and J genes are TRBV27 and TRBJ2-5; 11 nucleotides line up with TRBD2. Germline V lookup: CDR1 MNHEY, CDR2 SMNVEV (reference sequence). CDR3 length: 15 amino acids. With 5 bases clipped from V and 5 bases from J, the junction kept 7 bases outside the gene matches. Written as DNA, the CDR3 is TGTGCCAGCAGTATAGCGGGAGGGGACGCGGAGACCCAGTACTTC. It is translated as CASSIAGGDAETQYF.

CDR3 DNA sequence: TGTGCCAGCAAGCGGAAAAGCCCCGAGCAGTACTTC. This encodes CASKRKSPEQYF. V and J are TRBV28 and TRBJ2-7; the D gene is possibly TRBD2 (5 bases). V was cut by 7 bases and J by 6 bases, with 13 bases left in between. In germline, CDR1 is MDHEN, CDR2 SYDVKM. This CDR3 contains 12 residues.

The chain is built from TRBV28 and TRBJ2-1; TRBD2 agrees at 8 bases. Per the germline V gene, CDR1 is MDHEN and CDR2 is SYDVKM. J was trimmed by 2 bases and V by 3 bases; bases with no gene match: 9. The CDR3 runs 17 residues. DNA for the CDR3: TGTGCCAGCAGTTTCATCACTAGCGGCCTCACCTACAATGAGCAGTTCTTC. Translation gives CASSFITSGLTYNEQFF.

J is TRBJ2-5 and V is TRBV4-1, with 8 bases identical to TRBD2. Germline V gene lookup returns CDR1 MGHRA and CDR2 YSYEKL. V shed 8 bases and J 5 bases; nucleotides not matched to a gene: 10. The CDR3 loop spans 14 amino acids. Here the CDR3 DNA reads TGCGCCAGCGGGACGGGAGGGGATGGGGAGACCCAGTACTTC. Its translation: CASGTGGDGETQYF.

The chain's CDR3 is CASSLGTNNEQFF. DNA of the CDR3: TGTGCCAGCAGCCTTGGGACCAACAATGAGCAGTTCTTC. This rearrangement joins TRBV7-6 to TRBJ2-1; D is possibly TRBD1 or TRBD2 (5 bases each). CDR1 is SGHVS, CDR2 FNYEAQ, per germline. The CDR3 is 13 residues long. Trimming removed 5 bases at V and 5 bases at J, with 10 bases between.

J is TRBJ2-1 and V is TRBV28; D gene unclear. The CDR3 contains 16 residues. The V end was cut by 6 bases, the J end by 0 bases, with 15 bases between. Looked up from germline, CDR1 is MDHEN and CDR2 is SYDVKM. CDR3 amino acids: CASSTRTQFSYNEQFF. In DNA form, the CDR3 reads TGTGCCAGCAGCACCAGGACCCAATTCTCCTACAATGAGCAGTTCTTC.

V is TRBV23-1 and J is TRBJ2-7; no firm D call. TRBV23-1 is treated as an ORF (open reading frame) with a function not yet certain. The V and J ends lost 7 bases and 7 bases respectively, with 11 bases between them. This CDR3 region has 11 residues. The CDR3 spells CASNSRREQYF. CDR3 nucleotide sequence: TGCGCCAGCAACAGCAGGAGAGAGCAGTACTTC.

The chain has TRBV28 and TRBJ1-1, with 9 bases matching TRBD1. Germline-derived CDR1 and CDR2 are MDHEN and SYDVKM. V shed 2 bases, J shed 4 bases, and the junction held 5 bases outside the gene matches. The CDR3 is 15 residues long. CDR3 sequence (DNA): TGTGCCAGCAGTTTACTAAGGACAGGGGCCACTGAAGCTTTCTTT. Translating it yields CASSLLRTGATEAFF.

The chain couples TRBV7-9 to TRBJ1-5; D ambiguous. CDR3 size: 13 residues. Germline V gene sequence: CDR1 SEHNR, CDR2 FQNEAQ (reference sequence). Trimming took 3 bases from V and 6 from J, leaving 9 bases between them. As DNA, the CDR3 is TGTGCCAGCAGCTTTGGTTCGGTTCAGCCCCAGCATTTT. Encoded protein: CASSFGSVQPQHF. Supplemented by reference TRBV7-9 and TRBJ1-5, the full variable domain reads DTGVSQNPRHKITKRGQNVTFRCDPISEHNRLYWYRQTLGQGPEFLTYFQNEAQLEKSRLLSDRFSAERPKGSFSTLEIQRTEQGDSAMYLCASSFGSVQPQHFGDGTRLSIL.

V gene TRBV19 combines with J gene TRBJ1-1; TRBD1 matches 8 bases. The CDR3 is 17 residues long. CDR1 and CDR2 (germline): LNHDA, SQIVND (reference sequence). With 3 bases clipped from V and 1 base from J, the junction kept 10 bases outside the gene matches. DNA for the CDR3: TGTGCCAGTAGTATCTCATTTGGGACAGGACCGAACACTGAAGCTTTCTTT. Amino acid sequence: CASSISFGTGPNTEAFF.

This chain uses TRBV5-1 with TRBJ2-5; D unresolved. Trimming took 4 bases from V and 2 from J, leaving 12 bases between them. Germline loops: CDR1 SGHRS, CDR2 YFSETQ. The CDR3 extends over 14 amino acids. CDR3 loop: CASSGWALQETQYF. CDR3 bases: TGCGCCAGCAGCGGGTGGGCGTTACAAGAGACCCAGTACTTC. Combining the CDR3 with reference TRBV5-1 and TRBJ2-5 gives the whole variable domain KAGVTQTPRYLIKTRGQQVTLSCSPISGHRSVSWYQQTPGQGLQFLFEYFSETQRNKGNFPGRFSGRQFSNSRSEMNVSTLELGDSALYLCASSGWALQETQYFGPGTRLLVL.

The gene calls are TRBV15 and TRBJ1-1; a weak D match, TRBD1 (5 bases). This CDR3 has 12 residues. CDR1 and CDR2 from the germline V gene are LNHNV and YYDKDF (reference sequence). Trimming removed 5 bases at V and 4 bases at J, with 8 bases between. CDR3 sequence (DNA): TGTGCCACCAGCGGGGGGGGCACTGAAGCTTTCTTT. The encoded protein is CATSGGGTEAFF.

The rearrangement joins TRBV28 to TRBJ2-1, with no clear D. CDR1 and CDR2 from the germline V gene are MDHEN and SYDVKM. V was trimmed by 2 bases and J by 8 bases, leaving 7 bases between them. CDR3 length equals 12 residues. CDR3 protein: CASSLDLYEQFF. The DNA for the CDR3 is TGTGCCAGCAGTTTAGATTTGTATGAGCAGTTCTTC.

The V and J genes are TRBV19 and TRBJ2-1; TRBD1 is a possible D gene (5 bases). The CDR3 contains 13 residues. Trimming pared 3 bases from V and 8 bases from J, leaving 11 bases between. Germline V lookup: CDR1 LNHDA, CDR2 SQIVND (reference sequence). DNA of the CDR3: TGTGCCAGTAGTATCAGGGTACGCGATGAGCAGTTCTTC. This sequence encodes CASSIRVRDEQFF.

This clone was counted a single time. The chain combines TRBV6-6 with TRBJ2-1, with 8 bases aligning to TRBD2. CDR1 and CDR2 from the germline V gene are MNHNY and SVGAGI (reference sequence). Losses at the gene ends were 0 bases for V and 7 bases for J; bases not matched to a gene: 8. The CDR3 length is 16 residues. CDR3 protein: CASSYSISGSGNEQFF. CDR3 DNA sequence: TGTGCCAGCAGTTACTCGATCAGCGGGAGTGGAAATGAGCAGTTCTTC.

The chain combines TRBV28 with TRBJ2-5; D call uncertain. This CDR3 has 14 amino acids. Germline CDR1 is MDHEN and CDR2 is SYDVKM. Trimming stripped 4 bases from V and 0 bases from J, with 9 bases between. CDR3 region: CASSSDGHQETQYF. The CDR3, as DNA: TGTGCCAGCAGTTCGGACGGGCACCAAGAGACCCAGTACTTC.

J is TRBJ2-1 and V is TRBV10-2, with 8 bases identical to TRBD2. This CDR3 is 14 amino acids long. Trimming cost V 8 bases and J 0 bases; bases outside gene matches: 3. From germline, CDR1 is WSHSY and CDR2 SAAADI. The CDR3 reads CASGAGGSYNEQFF. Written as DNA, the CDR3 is TGCGCCAGCGGGGCGGGGGGCTCCTACAATGAGCAGTTCTTC.

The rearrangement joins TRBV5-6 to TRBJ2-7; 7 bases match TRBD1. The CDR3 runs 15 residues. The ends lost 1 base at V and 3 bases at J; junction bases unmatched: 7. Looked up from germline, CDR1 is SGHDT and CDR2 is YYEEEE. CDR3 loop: CASSLRDSQNYEQYF. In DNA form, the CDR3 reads TGTGCCAGCAGCTTGCGGGACAGCCAAAACTACGAGCAGTACTTC.